This T cell receptor (beta chain) is drawn from a study of cytomegalovirus exposure and HLA in healthy donors. Study-level points and caveats: Per published accounts, TCR beta sequences correctly predicted the HLA-A and HLA-B alleles of most subjects. Sequencing depth across donors, presence/absence analyses assumed, was roughly uniform.

The CDR3 totals 11 residues. Germline V gene data show CDR1 as MNHEY and CDR2 as SVGAGI. Trimming removed 5 bases from V and 6 bases from J, with 8 bases in between. Primers included in the PCR were 60 Vbeta and 13 Jbeta primers. Source study methods: In a later analysis, some 80 million unique TCR beta chains included roughly 11 million shared by two or more donors. Here immunoSEQ multiplex PCR was the method, and the copy in TCRdb shows in-frame clones only, minus some. V, J and clone size were drawn from that table, and D and trimming were deduced from the DNA. In the table there are about 190,000 clones, over 80% of which are singletons. Comments on this clone: What it recognizes is unknown.

Donors counted as nominally healthy when sampled, yet unrecorded immune exposures were likely. The chain is built from TRBV6-5 and TRBJ2-7; a weak D match, TRBD2 (6 bases). This sequence originates from a man aged 25 to 45 in good health and CMV-seronegative. The sequencing sample was made of PBMCs. CDR3 residues: CASSTEGEQYF. In DNA form, the CDR3 reads TGTGCCAGCAGTACGGAGGGCGAGCAGTACTTC.